The entry below gives a single TCR beta chain sequence along with its context. Its antigen is still unknown. Data came from immunoSEQ multiplex PCR; TCRdb stores just in-frame clones and leaves some out. Of approximately 70,000 clones listed, around 86% are singletons. The data stem from a study of T cell responses to AZD1222 COVID-19 vaccine. Regarding the study as a whole: The peak T cell response came first, and repertoires were sampled only after it.

Trimming left V 5 bases short and J 4 bases short, with 20 bases between. Per germline, CDR1 SGHTA and CDR2 FQGTGA. There are 17 residues in the CDR3. The chain has TRBV7-3 and TRBJ1-4, with D possibly matching TRBD1 (5 bases). Sequenced material: peripheral blood, taken on day 0 of AZD1222 vaccination. This TCR derives from an adult in good health. The CDR3, as DNA: TGTGCCAGCAGCCTCCGGGACGGAAGGATCGATAATGAAAAACTGTTTTTT. Protein sequence: CASSLRDGRIDNEKLFF.